The 26 T cell receptor beta chains below all came from one sample that was sequenced in a study of cytomegalovirus exposure and HLA in healthy donors. PCR amplification relied on 60 Vbeta primers (plus 13 Jbeta primers). The table came from immunoSEQ multiplex PCR; TCRdb's copy has only in-frame clones and leaves some out. In the table there are more than 95,000 clones, 9.5% to 13% of which are singletons. The source material was PBMCs. Receptor source: a man between 40 and 49 years old in good health and CMV-seropositive.

This clone was counted only a few times. The rearrangement joins TRBV5-1 to TRBJ2-3, with TRBD1 identical over 8 bases. Germline V gives CDR1 SGHRS, CDR2 YFSETQ. The CDR3 contains 14 residues. J gave up 4 bases and V 4 bases, and 5 bases lay outside the gene matches. Here the CDR3 DNA reads TGCGCCAGCAGCATCAGGGGGCTCGCAGATACGCAGTATTTT. The encoded protein is CASSIRGLADTQYF.

V usage is TRBV11-1 and J usage is TRBJ1-1; D gene ambiguous. CDR1 and CDR2 from the germline V gene are SGHAT and FQDESV (reference sequence). CDR3 length equals 17 residues. Trimming took off 5 bases at V and 0 bases at J, with 19 bases between the two ends. The DNA of the CDR3 is TGTGCCAGCAGCCCGCACAGTAGGACTATAATGAACACTGAAGCTTTCTTT. Its translation: CASSPHSRTIMNTEAFF.

The CDR3 coding sequence is TGTGCCATCACCCCTACGGGAGGCTATGGCTACACCTTC. It is translated as CAITPTGGYGYTF. The V and J genes are TRBV10-3 and TRBJ1-2; D uncertain. Trimming left V 7 bases short and J 4 bases short, with 13 bases between. Germline V lookup: CDR1 ENHRY, CDR2 SYGVKD. The CDR3 runs to 13 residues.

This chain connects TRBV5-4 to TRBJ2-1; 7 nucleotides agree with TRBD1. CDR3 size: 13 residues. The junction had 13 bases not matched to a gene; V was cut back by 4 bases and J by 15 bases. Germline CDR1 and CDR2: SGHNT and YYREEE (reference sequence). DNA for the CDR3: TGTGCCAGCAGCCCAAGCTGGACAGGTCTCCGGTTCTTC. It encodes CASSPSWTGLRFF.

The chain carries TRBV9 and TRBJ2-1; TRBD2 might be the D (5 bases). The germline gives CDR1 SGDLS, CDR2 YYNGEE. Trimming stripped 3 bases from V and 4 bases from J, with 8 bases between. The CDR3 covers 13 residues. The CDR3 loop reads CASSETTYNEQFF. The CDR3, as DNA: TGTGCCAGCAGCGAGACTACGTACAATGAGCAGTTCTTC.

The V and J genes are TRBV5-8 and TRBJ2-2, with D unresolved. The CDR3 runs 13 residues. From germline, CDR1 is SGHTS and CDR2 YDEGEE. V gave up 2 bases and J gave up 6 bases, with 8 bases separating them. The CDR3 DNA reads TGTGCCAGCAGCTTCGAGTACGCCGGGGAGCTGTTTTTT. Its protein is CASSFEYAGELFF.

This clone has only a few counts. The germline gene is not matched at one end of the junction; a read error may be the cause. V usage is TRBV7-7 and J usage is TRBJ2-2; 9 bases are a match to TRBD2. Germline values: CDR1 SSHAT, CDR2 FNYEAQ (reference sequence). The CDR3 sequence is 17 residues long. For the CDR3, the DNA is TGTGCTAGCAGCTTAGAGGCGGGAGGGCGGAACACCGGGGAGCTGTTTTTT. It yields the protein CASSLEAGGRNTGELFF. Variable domain in full (rest from reference TRBV7-7 and TRBJ2-2): GAGVSQSPRYKVTKRGQDVTLRCDPISSHATLYWYQQALGQGPEFLTYFNYEAQPDKSGLPSDRFSAERPEGSISTLTIQRTEQRDSAMYRCASSLEAGGRNTGELFFGEGSRLTVL.

This clone was counted only a few times. This chain connects TRBV29-1 to TRBJ1-4; 10 nucleotides agree with TRBD1. The CDR3 is made up of 13 amino acids. The V gene's germline CDR1 is SQVTM and CDR2 ANQGSEA. V was pared by 7 bases and J by 8 bases, with 7 bases of the junction left unmatched. CDR3 nucleotide sequence: TGCAGCGGCCTCGGGACAGGGGTAGAAAAACTGTTTTTT. Translated, it gives CSGLGTGVEKLFF.

A few counts support this clone. The chain joins TRBV10-3 to TRBJ2-1; D not certain. The length of the CDR3 is 14 residues. Germline CDR1 ENHRY, CDR2 SYGVKD. Trimming pared 3 bases from V and 1 base from J, leaving 7 bases between. For the CDR3, the DNA is TGTGCCATCAGTGACTTTCGGTCCTACAATGAGCAGTTCTTC. This sequence encodes CAISDFRSYNEQFF.

Points on this clone: The junction departs from germline at one end; a sequencing error may be responsible. The sample contains more than one DNA sequence encoding this CDR3. The rearrangement links TRBV6-1 to TRBJ1-1; D uncertain. The CDR3 is 14 residues long. Germline CDR1 and CDR2: MNHNS and SASEGT. The CDR3 here is CASSETGRLTEAFF. In DNA, the CDR3 is TGTGCCAGCAGTGAAACGGGTCGCCTCACTGAGGCTTTCTTT.

This clone was detected once. This sequence joins TRBV4-2 and TRBJ2-3, with D perhaps matching TRBD1 (6 bases). This CDR3 contains 16 residues. Looked up from germline, CDR1 is LGHNA and CDR2 is YNFKEQ. Trimming stripped 0 bases from V and 0 bases from J, with 10 bases between. The CDR3 DNA reads as TGTGCCAGCAGCCAAGATGGGCAGGGGAGCACAGATACGCAGTATTTT. Protein sequence: CASSQDGQGSTDTQYF.

V is TRBV7-6 and J is TRBJ2-5; D remains unclear. The CDR3 has 14 amino acids. Germline V gene lookup returns CDR1 SGHVS and CDR2 FNYEAQ. V was pared by 6 bases and J by 1 base, with 12 bases between. The CDR3 coding sequence is TGTGCCAGCAGAAAACTGCAACCCCAAGAGACCCAGTACTTC. This translates into CASRKLQPQETQYF.

The chain joins TRBV15 to TRBJ2-7; TRBD1 aligns across 7 bases. V dropped 1 base and J dropped 11; count of bases not matched to a gene: 8. The CDR3 is 13 amino acids. Germline V gene lookup returns CDR1 LNHNV and CDR2 YYDKDF (reference sequence). The CDR3 sequence is CATSRVGYRGEYF. CDR3 nucleotides: TGTGCCACCAGCAGAGTAGGGTACAGGGGAGAGTACTTC.

This clone showed up just a few times. This chain connects TRBV6-5 to TRBJ2-7; tentative D call: TRBD1 (5 bases). The germline CDR1 and CDR2 sequences are MNHEY and SVGAGI. CDR3 size: 15 residues. Trimming cost V 6 bases and J 2 bases, with 17 bases left between them. The CDR3 DNA follows: TGTGCCAGCAGCCGAGACCTGGACACAGCCTACGAGCAGTACTTC. This codes for CASSRDLDTAYEQYF.

The V gene is TRBV7-6, the J gene TRBJ2-1; maybe TRBD2 (6 bases). CDR1 and CDR2 (germline): SGHVS, FNYEAQ. The CDR3 runs 16 residues. V was cut by 7 bases and J by 7 bases, with 23 bases left in between. Here the CDR3 reads CASTPRGEASANEQFF. CDR3 nucleotide sequence: TGTGCCAGCACCCCCCGCGGGGAGGCGAGTGCAAATGAGCAGTTCTTC.

This clone was counted between two and nine times. The J gene is TRBJ2-7, the V gene TRBV28; TRBD2 matches 14 bases. The CDR3 sequence is 12 residues long. CDR1 and CDR2 from the germline V gene are MDHEN and SYDVKM. Trimming at V came to 6 bases and at J to 12 bases, leaving 4 bases not matched to a gene. CDR3 sequence reads: CASRGLAGVGYF. CDR3 in DNA: TGTGCCAGCAGGGGACTAGCGGGAGTCGGGTACTTC.

This clone was picked up a small number of times. The gene calls are TRBV19 and TRBJ2-7; D possibly corresponds to TRBD1 (6 bases). The CDR3 is 14 amino acids. CDR1 and CDR2 from the germline V gene are LNHDA and SQIVND (reference sequence). V lost 9 bases to trimming and J lost 2 bases, with 17 bases between them. The DNA of the CDR3 is TGTGCCAGCCAAGACCACAGGGATACCTACGAGCAGTACTTC. It codes for CASQDHRDTYEQYF.

The chain is built from TRBV9 and TRBJ2-7; 8 positions agree with TRBD2. Looked up from germline, CDR1 is SGDLS and CDR2 is YYNGEE. The CDR3 consists of 15 residues. Trimming took 4 bases from V and 0 from J; bases not matched to a gene: 6. The CDR3 here is CASSPSGGRSYEQYF. CDR3 bases: TGTGCCAGCAGCCCCTCGGGGGGGCGCTCCTACGAGCAGTACTTC.

This clone was counted only a few times. The rearrangement uses TRBV6-1 and TRBJ1-5; D gene uncertain. This CDR3 comprises 13 residues. Trimming shortened V by 2 bases and J by 7 bases, and 9 bases separated the two germline ends. The germline CDR1 and CDR2 sequences are MNHNS and SASEGT. This chain's CDR3 is CASSEWAVQPQHF. CDR3 bases: TGTGCCAGCAGTGAATGGGCTGTCCAGCCCCAGCATTTT.

The chain couples TRBV23-1 to TRBJ1-4; no firm D call. TRBV23-1 is assigned to the ORF class and has an uncertain function. The CDR3 spans 13 residues. V lost 6 bases, J lost 0 bases, and 5 bases lay in between. The CDR3 here is CASREATNEKLFF. In DNA, the CDR3 is TGCGCCAGCAGGGAGGCAACTAATGAAAAACTGTTTTTT.

This clone has more than one count but fewer than ten. The chain couples TRBV16 to TRBJ2-1; the match to TRBD2 covers 7 bases. The CDR3 contains 14 residues. Germline CDR1 and CDR2: KGHSY and FQNENV. The V segment lost 4 bases and the J segment 6 bases; nucleotides outside the gene matches: 6. CDR3: CASSLLAGPNEQFF. CDR3 nucleotide sequence: TGTGCCAGCAGCCTTTTAGCGGGTCCCAATGAGCAGTTCTTC.

This chain uses TRBV10-2 with TRBJ2-3; D remains ambiguous. Per the germline V gene, CDR1 is WSHSY and CDR2 is SAAADI. There are 13 residues in the CDR3. V was cut by 6 bases and J by 4 bases, with 11 bases left in between. This CDR3 reads CASRSPTSDTQYF. The CDR3 region has the DNA TGCGCCAGCAGGTCCCCGACTTCAGATACGCAGTATTTT.

The chain joins TRBV7-9 to TRBJ2-5; 7 bases map to TRBD1. Per germline, CDR1 SEHNR and CDR2 FQNEAQ (reference sequence). The V gene end was trimmed by 5 bases and the J gene end by 2 bases; junction bases not matched to a gene: 5. The CDR3 is 14 residues long. For the CDR3, the DNA is TGTGCCAGCAGCCTGAGGGACAGACAAGAGACCCAGTACTTC. Amino acid sequence: CASSLRDRQETQYF.

This clone was detected a few times. This rearrangement joins TRBV5-4 to TRBJ2-5; TRBD1 matches at 7 bases. Trimming removed 2 bases from V and 4 bases from J; junction bases left unmatched: 8. CDR3 length: 15 residues. Germline V gene lookup returns CDR1 SGHNT and CDR2 YYREEE (reference sequence). The CDR3 DNA sequence: TGTGCCAGCAGCTTTCCGGACAGGCGGGTAGAGACCCAGTACTTC. It specifies CASSFPDRRVETQYF.

This clone was observed a handful of times. The chain joins TRBV5-1 to TRBJ1-2, with D possibly matching TRBD1 (5 bases). Trimming took off 7 bases at V and 0 bases at J, with 25 bases between the two ends. CDR3 length: 18 residues. Per germline, CDR1 SGHRS and CDR2 YFSETQ. The DNA of the CDR3 is TGCGCCAGCTCTTTCACCCTGGGGGGAATTTTAGCTAACTATGGCTACACCTTC. This encodes CASSFTLGGILANYGYTF. Variable domain in full (rest from reference TRBV5-1 and TRBJ1-2): KAGVTQTPRYLIKTRGQQVTLSCSPISGHRSVSWYQQTPGQGLQFLFEYFSETQRNKGNFPGRFSGRQFSNSRSEMNVSTLELGDSALYLCASSFTLGGILANYGYTFGSGTRLTVV.

This clone was picked up a small number of times. This rearrangement joins TRBV6-1 to TRBJ2-2, with 7 positions matching TRBD2. The J segment lost 6 bases and the V segment lost 7 bases, leaving 8 bases of the junction unmatched. This CDR3 comprises 14 residues. Germline-derived CDR1 and CDR2 are MNHNS and SASEGT. CDR3 DNA: TGTGCCAGCACTACCCGGGGGGAGGCCGGGGAGCTGTTTTTT. This codes for CASTTRGEAGELFF.